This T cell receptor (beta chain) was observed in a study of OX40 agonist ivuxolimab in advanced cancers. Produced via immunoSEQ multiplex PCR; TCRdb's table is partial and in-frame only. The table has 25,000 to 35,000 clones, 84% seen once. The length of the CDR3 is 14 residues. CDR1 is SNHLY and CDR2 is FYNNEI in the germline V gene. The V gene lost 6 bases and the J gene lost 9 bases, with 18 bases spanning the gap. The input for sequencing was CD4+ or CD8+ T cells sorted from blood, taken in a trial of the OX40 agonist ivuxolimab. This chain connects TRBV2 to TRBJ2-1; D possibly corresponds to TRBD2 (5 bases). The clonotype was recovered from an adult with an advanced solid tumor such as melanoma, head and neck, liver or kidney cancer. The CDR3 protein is CASRPLGPSGEQFF. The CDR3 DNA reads TGTGCCAGCAGACCTCTTGGGCCGAGCGGTGAGCAGTTCTTC. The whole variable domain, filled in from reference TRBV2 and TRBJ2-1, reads EPEVTQTPSHQVTQMGQEVILRCVPISNHLYFYWYRQILGQKVEFLVSFYNNEISEKSEIFDDQFSVERPDGSNFTLKIRSTKLEDSAMYFCASRPLGPSGEQFFGPGTRLTVL.